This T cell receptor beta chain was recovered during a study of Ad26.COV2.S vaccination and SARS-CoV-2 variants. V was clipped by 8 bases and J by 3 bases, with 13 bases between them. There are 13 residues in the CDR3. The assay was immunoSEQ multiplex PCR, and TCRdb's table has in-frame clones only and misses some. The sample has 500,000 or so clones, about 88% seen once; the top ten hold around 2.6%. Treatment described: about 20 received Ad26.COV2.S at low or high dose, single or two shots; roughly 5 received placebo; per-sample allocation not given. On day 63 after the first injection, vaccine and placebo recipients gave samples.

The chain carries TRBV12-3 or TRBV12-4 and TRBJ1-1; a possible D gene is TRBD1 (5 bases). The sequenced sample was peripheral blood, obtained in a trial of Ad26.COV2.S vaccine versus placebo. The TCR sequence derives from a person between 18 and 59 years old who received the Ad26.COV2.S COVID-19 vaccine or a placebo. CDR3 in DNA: TGTGCCAGCCGAGGAAGCAGGGACACTGAAGCTTTCTTT. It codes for CASRGSRDTEAFF.